The 3 T cell receptor beta chains given below trace back to one sample, sequenced in a study of identical twins. TCRdb processed the 5' RACE reads anew with MiXCR; each CDR3 protein has one entry. This repertoire shows fewer than 450,000 distinct CDR3 sequences, approximately 9.1% found once; its top ten account for over 7%. What was sequenced was naive T cells sorted from blood. These receptors all come from a woman aged 50 to 60 in good health.

This clonotype was picked up many times. This chain's CDR3 is CASSPGTRVGNTEAFF. DNA for the CDR3: TGTGCCAGCAGCCCCGGGACACGGGTGGGGAACACTGAAGCTTTCTTT. The rearrangement joins TRBV12-3 or TRBV12-4 to TRBJ1-1, with D possibly being TRBD1 (6 bases). CDR3 length: 16 residues. The V gene lost 6 bases and the J gene lost 1 base, with 18 bases spanning the gap.

This clonotype was observed a few times. This chain links TRBV6-6 with TRBJ2-1; D not resolved. Trimming cost V 4 bases and J 0 bases, with 7 bases left between them. CDR3 length equals 14 residues. The germline CDR1 and CDR2 sequences are MNHNY and SVGAGI (reference sequence). Here the CDR3 DNA reads TGTGCCAGCAGTTTTGAACTCTCCTACAATGAGCAGTTCTTC. It encodes CASSFELSYNEQFF.

This clonotype was recorded a few times. The rearrangement links TRBV6-2 or TRBV6-3 to TRBJ2-7, with TRBD1 identical over 7 bases. After removal of 7 bases from V and 5 bases from J, the junction contained 14 bases not matched to a gene. Per germline, CDR1 MNHEY and CDR2 SVGEGT. CDR3 size: 15 residues. The CDR3 DNA sequence: TGTGCCAGCACTCAACCCGGGACAGCGGCAGACGAGCAGTACTTC. Residues: CASTQPGTAADEQYF.